These T cell receptor beta chains were read from a single sample in a study of cytomegalovirus exposure and HLA in healthy donors. The method was immunoSEQ multiplex PCR; TCRdb's version includes in-frame clones alone and lacks a portion of them. The sample consists of about 190,000 clones, 81% of them appearing once. Sequenced material: PBMCs. The source is a man aged 45-60 years in good health and CMV-seronegative. The CDR3 runs from the conserved cysteine through the conserved F or W. A D gene is named only where the DNA matches it firmly. The size field is filled for only some rows; it gives once, few, many or a size class.

TRBV7-8	.	.	TRBJ2-1	TGTGCCAGCAGCTTAGCGCAGACCGGGTTAATTTACAATGAGCAGTTCTTC	CASSLAQTGLIYNEQFF
TRBV18	.	.	TRBJ1-1	TGTGCCAGCTCACCAAAGAGCGGATACACTGAAGCTTTCTTT	CASSPKSGYTEAFF
TRBV5-1	.	.	TRBJ2-6	TGCGCCAGCAGCTTGGTTGCCCTTAGCTCTGGGGCCAACGTCCTGACTTTC	CASSLVALSSGANVLTF
TRBV5-1	.	.	TRBJ2-2	TGCGCCAGCAGCCCGAACTTCCCGGGAGGGGAGCTGTTTTTT	CASSPNFPGGELFF
TRBV6-6	.	.	TRBJ1-4	TGTGCCAGCACCCCCGAGGAGCGGGAAAAACTGTTTTTT	CASTPEEREKLFF
TRBV5-4	.	.	TRBJ2-5	TGTGCCAGCAGCCTCGGTAGCGGACTAAGGGAGACCCAGTACTTC	CASSLGSGLRETQYF
TRBV5-1	.	.	TRBJ1-1	TGCGCCAGCAGCTTGGGTGGGAGCACTGAAGCTTTCTTT	CASSLGGSTEAFF
TRBV30	TRBD2	.	TRBJ2-5	TGTGCCTGGAGTATCCAGCGGGGACCCCAAGAGACCCAGTACTTC	CAWSIQRGPQETQYF
TRBV9	.	few	TRBJ2-2	TGTGCCAGCAGCGTATCGGGGGTAATTCCCGGGGAGCTGTTTTTT	CASSVSGVIPGELFF
TRBV7-2	.	.	TRBJ2-5	TGTGCCAGCAGCTGGGGGACTGCGGAGAGAACCCAGTACTTC	CASSWGTAERTQYF
TRBV11-2	.	few	TRBJ2-7	TGTGCCAGCAGCGCCGGACAGCTCTCCTACGAGCAGTACTTC	CASSAGQLSYEQYF
TRBV27	TRBD1	.	TRBJ2-1	TGTGCCAGCACCCCGACAGGGAAAGTGAACAATGAGCAGTTCTTC	CASTPTGKVNNEQFF
TRBV6-1	.	.	TRBJ1-2	TGTGCCAGCAACTCTAACTATGGCTACACCTTC	CASNSNYGYTF
TRBV14	TRBD2	once	TRBJ2-7	TGTGCCAGCAGCCAAGCATTGGGCGGGGGCTCCTACGAGCAGTACTTC	CASSQALGGGSYEQYF
TRBV4-1	TRBD2	few	TRBJ2-1	TGCGCCAGCAGCCAAGGATCGTGGCTAGCGGGGGAGAATGAGCAGTTCTTC	CASSQGSWLAGENEQFF
TRBV5-4	.	.	TRBJ1-1	TGTGCCAGCAGCTTGGACCGGGGAGGGAACACTGAAGCTTTCTTT	CASSLDRGGNTEAFF
TRBV6-5	.	.	TRBJ2-3	TGTGCCAGCAGTTATCGGGGAATTAAGACAGATACGCAGTATTTT	CASSYRGIKTDTQYF
TRBV18	.	.	TRBJ2-1	TGTGCCAGCTCCCCCCAGGTGAACGGCAATGAGCAGTTCTTC	CASSPQVNGNEQFF
TRBV30	.	.	TRBJ2-1	TGTGCTTACGGACATTTTGAGTTTACGGATGAGCAGTTCTTC	CAYGHFEFTDEQFF
TRBV5-4	.	.	TRBJ2-7	TGTGCCAGCAGCTGGGAGGGGGGCTCCTACGAGCAGTACTTC	CASSWEGGSYEQYF
TRBV27	.	.	TRBJ2-1	TGTGCCAGCATAGGGGCTACGCGACCGAACAATGAGCAGTTCTTC	CASIGATRPNNEQFF
TRBV19	TRBD1	.	TRBJ1-5	TGTGCCAGTAGTGTCCGGGACAGGGCATATAGCAATCAGCCCCAGCATTTT	CASSVRDRAYSNQPQHF
TRBV2	.	.	TRBJ2-7	TGTGCCAGCGGAGATGCCGAGCAGTACTTC	CASGDAEQYF
TRBV29-1	.	.	TRBJ1-4	TGCAGCGTTGAATCGGCGGGTAATGAAAAACTGTTTTTT	CSVESAGNEKLFF
TRBV29-1	.	.	TRBJ1-1	TGCAGCGTTAACCGCGGAGGCACTGAAGCTTTCTTT	CSVNRGGTEAFF
TRBV7-9	.	few	TRBJ1-4	TGTGCCAGCAGCTTCCGAACACCGAGGGATGAAAAACTGTTTTTT	CASSFRTPRDEKLFF
TRBV30	TRBD1	.	TRBJ2-3	TGTGCCTTCTTAGGGACAGGGACCACAGATACGCAGTATTTT	CAFLGTGTTDTQYF
TRBV18	.	few	TRBJ2-5	TGTGCCAGCTCCCTCGGGGGTCCCCAAGAGACCCAGTACTTC	CASSLGGPQETQYF
TRBV29-1	.	.	TRBJ1-4	TGCAGCGTTGAGAGGGCTCCTAATGAAAAACTGTTTTTT	CSVERAPNEKLFF
TRBV18	.	few	TRBJ1-1	TGTGCCAGCTCACCAATGGGGGCCACGAACACTGAAGCTTTCTTT	CASSPMGATNTEAFF
TRBV28	TRBD1	.	TRBJ2-7	TGTGCCAGCAGGCAAGGGACAGGGGGTTCCTACGAGCAGTACTTC	CASRQGTGGSYEQYF
TRBV7-8	.	.	TRBJ1-5	TGTGCCAGCAGCGCCTCAGGGAGGGATCAGCCCCAGCATTTT	CASSASGRDQPQHF
TRBV29-1	.	.	TRBJ2-3	TGCAGCGCCAGGGGTAGACCCACAGATACGCAGTATTTT	CSARGRPTDTQYF
TRBV7-8	.	.	TRBJ2-1	TGTGCCAGCAGCTTCCCACAGGGCATTGAGCAGTTCTTC	CASSFPQGIEQFF
TRBV15	.	few	TRBJ2-4	TGTGCCACCAGCAGAGATATTGGTCCGGGAGCCAAAAACATTCAGTACTTC	CATSRDIGPGAKNIQYF
TRBV15	.	.	TRBJ1-3	TGTGCCACCAGCAGAGAAGGGGCACGGTCTGGAAACACCATATATTTT	CATSREGARSGNTIYF
TRBV19	.	.	TRBJ2-4	TGTGCCAGTAGTATAGGAGTACCCGTGGCCAAAAACATTCAGTACTTC	CASSIGVPVAKNIQYF
TRBV5-4	TRBD2	.	TRBJ2-5	TGTGCCAGCAGTTCCGGGACTAGCGGGCGGGCGGGGACCCAGTACTTC	CASSSGTSGRAGTQYF
TRBV7-3	.	few	TRBJ2-1	TGTGCCAGCAGTTCCAATCCCGGGAAGTACAATGAGCAGTTCTTC	CASSSNPGKYNEQFF
TRBV4-1	TRBD1	few	TRBJ1-2	TGCGCCAGCAGCCCCTCCGGCGACGCGGGACAGGGGAGGAGAGGGTATGGCTACACCTTC	CASSPSGDAGQGRRGYGYTF
TRBV7-9	.	.	TRBJ1-2	TGTTCCAGCAGCTTAGACGGCCGTGGAGGTGCTGGCTACACCTTC	CSSSLDGRGGAGYTF
TRBV2	.	few	TRBJ1-5	TGTGCCAGCAGTGACCGGGTCGCCAATCAGCCCCAGCATTTT	CASSDRVANQPQHF
TRBV6-5	.	.	TRBJ2-7	TGTGCCAGCATAGGTCCAGGCGAGCAGTACTTC	CASIGPGEQYF
TRBV28	.	.	TRBJ1-5	TGTGCCAGCAGTTTTACACAGAGAGATCAGCCCCAGCATTTT	CASSFTQRDQPQHF
TRBV7-9	.	.	TRBJ1-2	TGTGCCAGCAGCCCGCCTGACGCGCGGGCCAACTATGGCTACACCTTC	CASSPPDARANYGYTF
TRBV7-2	TRBD1	.	TRBJ2-7	TGTGCCAGCAGCTTCGCCGACAGGGACTACGAGCAGTACTTC	CASSFADRDYEQYF
TRBV4-3	.	.	TRBJ2-7	TGCGCCAGCAGCCAAGGGGCAGTATCGCTACCCTACGAGCAGTACTTC	CASSQGAVSLPYEQYF
TRBV6-4	TRBD1	.	TRBJ2-4	TGTGCCAGCAGTGAATTTACAGGGGGAAACATTCAGTACTTC	CASSEFTGGNIQYF
TRBV4-1	.	.	TRBJ2-1	TGCGCCAGCAGCCAAGATGTAGGGGGCTCCTACAATGAGCAGTTCTTC	CASSQDVGGSYNEQFF
TRBV7-9	.	.	TRBJ2-1	TGTGCCAGCAGCCCCGGGACAGGGTACGGACTAGCCTTCAATGAGCAGTTCTTC	CASSPGTGYGLAFNEQFF
TRBV27	.	.	TRBJ2-3	TGTGCCAGCAGTCCTATGGGGCCTACAGATACGCAGTATTTT	CASSPMGPTDTQYF
TRBV10-3	.	.	TRBJ1-2	TGTGCCATGAGCTTCTCCACAGGGAAGTATGGCTACACCTTC	CAMSFSTGKYGYTF
TRBV6-5	.	.	TRBJ1-6	TGTGCCAGCAGTCCCAGGGGCTCCAGTAATTCACCCCTCCACTTT	CASSPRGSSNSPLHF
TRBV7-9	.	once	TRBJ1-4	TGTGCCAGCACCCGCGGGGCTAATGAAAAACTGTTTTTT	CASTRGANEKLFF